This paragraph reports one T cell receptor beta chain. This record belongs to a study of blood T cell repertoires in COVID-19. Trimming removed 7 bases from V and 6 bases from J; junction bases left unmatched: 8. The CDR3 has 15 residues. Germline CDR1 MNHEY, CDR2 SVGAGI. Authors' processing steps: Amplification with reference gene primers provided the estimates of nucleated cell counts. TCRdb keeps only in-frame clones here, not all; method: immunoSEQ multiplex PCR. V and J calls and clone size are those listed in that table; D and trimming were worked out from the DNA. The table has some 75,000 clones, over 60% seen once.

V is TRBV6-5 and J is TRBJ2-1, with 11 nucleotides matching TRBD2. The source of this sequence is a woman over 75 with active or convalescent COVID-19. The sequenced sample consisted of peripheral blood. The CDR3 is CASTFSGGAVNEQFF. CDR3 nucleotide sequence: TGTGCCAGCACCTTTAGCGGGGGGGCGGTCAATGAGCAGTTCTTC.